Below, 2 T cell receptor beta chains from the same sample are listed, as sequenced in a study of Ad26.COV2.S vaccination and SARS-CoV-2 variants. Clones were sequenced by immunoSEQ multiplex PCR, and TCRdb holds only the in-frame ones, with some missing. The table lists a few hundred thousand clones, roughly 84% of them singletons. Treatment noted: over 15 received Ad26.COV2.S at low or high dose, single or two shots; 5 received placebo; per-sample allocation not given. It was on day 63 after the first vaccine or placebo injection that samples were taken. The source material was peripheral blood, sampled in a trial of Ad26.COV2.S vaccine versus placebo. All receptors derive from a person between 18 and 60 years old who received the Ad26.COV2.S COVID-19 vaccine or a placebo.

The rearrangement uses TRBV4-1 and TRBJ2-7, with D tentatively TRBD1 or TRBD2 (6 bases each). This CDR3 has 16 residues. V was pared by 0 bases and J by 3 bases, with 15 bases between. CDR1 is MGHRA and CDR2 is YSYEKL in the germline V gene. This CDR3 is CASSQERSGAGYEQYF. The DNA of the CDR3 is TGCGCCAGCAGCCAAGAGAGGTCGGGGGCGGGCTACGAGCAGTACTTC.

The V gene is TRBV6-5, the J gene TRBJ2-7; maybe TRBD1 (6 bases). The V end lost 6 bases, the J end lost 0 bases, and 15 bases lay between the germline ends. The germline V gene has CDR1 MNHEY and CDR2 SVGAGI. The CDR3 covers 15 residues. CDR3 loop: CASSRGQFSSYEQYF. CDR3 nucleotides: TGTGCCAGCAGCCGCGGACAGTTTTCCTCCTACGAGCAGTACTTC.